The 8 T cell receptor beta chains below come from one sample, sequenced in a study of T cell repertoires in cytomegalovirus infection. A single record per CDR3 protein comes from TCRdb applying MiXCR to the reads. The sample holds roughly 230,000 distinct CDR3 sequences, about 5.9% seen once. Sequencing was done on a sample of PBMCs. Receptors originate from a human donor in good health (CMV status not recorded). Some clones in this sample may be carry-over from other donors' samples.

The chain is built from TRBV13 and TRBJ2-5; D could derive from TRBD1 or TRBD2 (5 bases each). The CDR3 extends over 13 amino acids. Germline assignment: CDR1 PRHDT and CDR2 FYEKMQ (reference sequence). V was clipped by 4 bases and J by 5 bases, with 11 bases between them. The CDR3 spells CASSYRDGETQYF. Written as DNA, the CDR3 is TGTGCCAGCAGCTACCGGGACGGGGAGACCCAGTACTTC.

The DNA for the CDR3 is TGTGCCACCAGCAGAGAGCCAGGGCCGAACACTGAAGCTTTCTTT. This sequence encodes CATSREPGPNTEAFF. The V gene is TRBV15, the J gene TRBJ1-1; a possible D gene is TRBD1 (5 bases). The CDR3 is 15 residues long. Germline V gene lookup returns CDR1 LNHNV and CDR2 YYDKDF (reference sequence). Trimming took off 0 bases at V and 1 base at J, with 9 bases between the two ends.

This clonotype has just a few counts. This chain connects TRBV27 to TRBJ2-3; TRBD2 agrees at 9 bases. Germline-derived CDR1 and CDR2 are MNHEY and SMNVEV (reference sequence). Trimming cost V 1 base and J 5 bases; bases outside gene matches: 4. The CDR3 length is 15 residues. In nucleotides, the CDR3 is TGTGCCAGCAGTTTATTTAGCGGGGGCGGAGATACGCAGTATTTT. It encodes CASSLFSGGGDTQYF.

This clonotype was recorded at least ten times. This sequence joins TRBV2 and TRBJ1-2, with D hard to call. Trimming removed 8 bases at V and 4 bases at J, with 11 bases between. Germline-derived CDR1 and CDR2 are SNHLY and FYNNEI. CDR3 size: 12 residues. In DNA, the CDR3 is TGTGCCAGCTACGGACCGGTCTATGGCTACACCTTC. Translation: CASYGPVYGYTF.

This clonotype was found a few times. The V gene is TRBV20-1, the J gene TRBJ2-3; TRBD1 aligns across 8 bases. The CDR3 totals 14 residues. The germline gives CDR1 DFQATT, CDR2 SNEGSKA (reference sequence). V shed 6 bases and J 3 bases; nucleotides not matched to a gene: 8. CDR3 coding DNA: TGCAGTGCAAAAGACAGGGGTTGGACAGATACGCAGTATTTT. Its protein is CSAKDRGWTDTQYF.

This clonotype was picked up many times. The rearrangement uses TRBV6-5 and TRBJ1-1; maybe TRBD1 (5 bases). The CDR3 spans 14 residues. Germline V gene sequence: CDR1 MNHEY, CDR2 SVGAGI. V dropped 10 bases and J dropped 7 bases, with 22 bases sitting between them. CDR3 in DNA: TGTGCCACGGGGCCCGGGGAAGAGCCGAGTGAAGCTTTCTTT. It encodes CATGPGEEPSEAFF.

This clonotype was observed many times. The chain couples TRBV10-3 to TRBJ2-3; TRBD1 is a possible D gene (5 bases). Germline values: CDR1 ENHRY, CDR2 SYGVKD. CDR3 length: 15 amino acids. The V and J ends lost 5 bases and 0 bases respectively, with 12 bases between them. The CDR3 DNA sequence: TGTGCCATCAGTCAGGGCGGTTCCAGCACAGATACGCAGTATTTT. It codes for CAISQGGSSTDTQYF.

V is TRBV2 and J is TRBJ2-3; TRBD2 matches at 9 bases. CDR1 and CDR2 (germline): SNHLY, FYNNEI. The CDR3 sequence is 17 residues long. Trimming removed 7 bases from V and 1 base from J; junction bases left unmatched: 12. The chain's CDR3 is CASTGTRSGGGTDTQYF. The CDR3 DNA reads TGTGCCAGCACCGGAACGCGTAGCGGGGGAGGCACAGATACGCAGTATTTT. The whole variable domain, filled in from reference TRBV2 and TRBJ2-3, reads EPEVTQTPSHQVTQMGQEVILRCVPISNHLYFYWYRQILGQKVEFLVSFYNNEISEKSEIFDDQFSVERPDGSNFTLKIRSTKLEDSAMYFCASTGTRSGGGTDTQYFGPGTRLTVL.